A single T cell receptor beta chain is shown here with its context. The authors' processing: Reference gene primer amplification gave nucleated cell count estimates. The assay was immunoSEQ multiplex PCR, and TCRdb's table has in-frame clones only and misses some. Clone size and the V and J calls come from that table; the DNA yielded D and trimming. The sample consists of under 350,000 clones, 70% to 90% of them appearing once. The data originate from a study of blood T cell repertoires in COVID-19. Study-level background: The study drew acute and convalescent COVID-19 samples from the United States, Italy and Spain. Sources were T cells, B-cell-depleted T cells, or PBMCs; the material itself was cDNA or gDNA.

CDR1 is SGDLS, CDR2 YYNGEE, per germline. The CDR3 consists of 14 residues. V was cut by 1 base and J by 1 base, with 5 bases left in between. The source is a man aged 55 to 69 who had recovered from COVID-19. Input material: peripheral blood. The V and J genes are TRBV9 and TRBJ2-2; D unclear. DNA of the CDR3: TGTGCCAGCAGCGTACAGGTGAACACCGGGGAGCTGTTTTTT. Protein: CASSVQVNTGELFF.